This note documents a single TCR beta chain sequence. It has no known antigen specificity. No base quality values were provided; no much bigger clone lies one nucleotide off. These data belong to a study of blood T cells in healthy people across ages (dated by TCRdb to 2015 to 2017). In the study overall: In model experiments, roughly one uniquely barcoded TCR beta cDNA molecule per two T cells was captured by template switching. To track age-related changes in TCR beta repertoire diversity, the study relied on deep sequencing normalized with unique cDNA molecular identifiers. The donors were split into four age groups: young (average around 15 years), middle-aged (39), aged (62) and long-lived (over 75). For two donors (one aged 18 to 30 and one aged 80 or older), the study analyzed two additional independent replicas of 1 million unique cDNA reads from the same blood draw.

Donors were approximately 42 systemically healthy Caucasian individuals from Russia aged roughly 6 to 90 years. Around 9.9 milliliters of peripheral blood were collected from each donor into EDTA-treated Vacutainer tubes. PBMCs were isolated by Ficoll-Paque density-gradient centrifugation, with at least 6 million obtained per sample. Total RNA, at least 6 micrograms per sample, was extracted from PBMCs with Trizol reagent. For every donor, flow cytometry on a PBMC aliquot measured the percentage of naive CD45RAhigh/CD27high T cells. Summary of the overall study and its limitations: Because donor CMV infection status was unknown, age-related changes in expanded clonotypes were potentially confounded. Since profiling was done on bulk unsorted PBMCs, naive and antigen-experienced compartments could not be conclusively compared. Compared with the aged group, the long-lived group had more naive CD4+ T cells, fewer expanded clones and increased TCR diversity, a pattern suggesting age selection. Estimates of total diversity from one million sequenced T cells were regarded as lower bounds and underestimates. Observed TCR beta diversity per million T cells fell roughly linearly with age, and a significant reduction was already apparent by age around 40. There was a strong correlation between observed TCR beta diversity and the percentage of naive T cells measured by flow cytometry.

To prepare the library, 5' RACE was applied. This sample was sequenced with an Illumina HiSeq 2500. The second PCR ran for roughly 7 to 11 cycles and used a J-beta primer mix along with a sample-barcoded 5' primer. A template-switch 5' adaptor carrying 12 random nucleotides introduced a unique molecular identifier onto each TCR beta cDNA molecule. Each sample yielded at least 2.5 million CDR3-containing paired-end reads. The Mint cDNA synthesis kit, primed by a TRBC-specific oligonucleotide, was used to synthesize first-strand cDNA from all RNA. Following uracil-DNA glycosylase treatment, a first 18-cycle PCR with universal primers M1SS and BC2_uni_R was performed on all cDNA. Turning to the authors' computational methods: Each sample was normalized by randomly selecting 1 million high-quality reads, each carrying a distinct molecular identifier. Reads with shared molecular identifiers were discarded instead of being binned into consensus sequences. MiTCR, run with a Q25 quality threshold and the strictest error-elimination algorithm, handled CDR3 identification, clonotype clustering and error correction. A nonparametric unseen species model with Euler transformation was used to estimate a lower bound on total TCR beta diversity. TCRdb reran the public reads through fastp at Q25 and MiXCR, keeping productive beta chains. Under each unique CDR3 protein, matching rows form one entry showing the most common genes and DNA. For this entry, the V and J calls and clone size follow TCRdb and not the study's own pipeline. This sample is represented by about 800,000 distinct CDR3 sequences; approximately 25% of them were singletons. The top ten constitute around 3.6% of the sample.

The germline V gene (reference sequence) yields DFQATT for CDR1 and SNEGSKA for CDR2. The germline ends are 14 bases apart after V is trimmed by 5 bases and J by 2 bases. Inclusive of the bounding cysteine and phenylalanine, the CDR3 is 14 residues long. Only CDR3 DNA is held: 42 bases, read in frame from base 1. This same sample was also part of a study on T cells of mothers and their children. As the second publication notes: Donors were nine systemically healthy Caucasian individuals: three mothers and their six children. cDNA synthesis used all of the extracted RNA, with approximately 1.6 ug of RNA in each 15 ul reaction. In the second PCR, the M1S primer added sample barcodes and 2-4 random nucleotides. Each mother yielded over 8.5 million TCR beta CDR3 reads and each child 2.5 million to 3 million reads. Thymic selection similarly shapes TCR recombination output in related and unrelated pairs, with minor effect from inherited differences. Normalized repertoire overlap was always found to be slightly, but never significantly, higher in related mother-child pairs than in unrelated mother-child pairs. No persistent microchimeric T cell clones were found, with a detection sensitivity of approximately 100 clones per million clonotypes. To look for features that set related mother-child pairs apart from unrelated individuals, the researchers ran deep NGS to compare the TCR beta repertoires of mothers and children. Mothers averaged around 43 +/- 4 years of age and children averaged around 10 +/- 4 years. After adapters were ligated using NEBNext reagents, the libraries underwent 100+100 nt paired-end sequencing on an Illumina HiSeq 2000. To avoid cross-contamination, the mother libraries and the child libraries were prepared a month apart and sequenced in separate runs. For each donor, somewhere between roughly 500,000 and 2,300,000 distinct TCR beta clonotypes were identified. Naive TCR beta clonotypes were estimated from low-frequency clonotypes matched to each donor's FACS-determined naive share, without sorting.

Recombination linked TRBV20-1 to TRBJ2-3; the D gene is possibly TRBD1 or TRBD2, with 5 bases matching each. This clonotype originated in a boy aged 5-17 years in good health. Sequencing input: blood. The CDR3 region: CSALAGGTTDTQYF. The DNA reads as follows: TGCAGTGCTCTGGCTGGGGGAACCACAGATACGCAGTATTTT.